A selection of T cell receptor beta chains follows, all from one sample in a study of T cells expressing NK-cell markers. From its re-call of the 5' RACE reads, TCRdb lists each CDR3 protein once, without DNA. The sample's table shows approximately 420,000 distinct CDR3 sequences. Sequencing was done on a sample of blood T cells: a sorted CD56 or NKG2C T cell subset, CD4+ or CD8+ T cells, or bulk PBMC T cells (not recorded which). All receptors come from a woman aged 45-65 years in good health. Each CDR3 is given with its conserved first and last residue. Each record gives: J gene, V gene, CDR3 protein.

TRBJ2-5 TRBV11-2 CASSLQGQSQETQYF
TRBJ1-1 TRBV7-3 CASSLTTYTEAFF
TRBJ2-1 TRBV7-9 CASRRGLATYNEQFF
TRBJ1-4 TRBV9 CASSIRDRGLAGGEKLFF
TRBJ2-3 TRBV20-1 CSATRLYRTDTQYF
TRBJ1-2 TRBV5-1 CASSGGPTINYGYTF
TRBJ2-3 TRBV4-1 CASSPQGTGVDTQYF
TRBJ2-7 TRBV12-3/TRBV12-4 CASRMRTSVAPGQYF
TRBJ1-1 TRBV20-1 CSADRGGSTEAFF
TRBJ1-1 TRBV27 CASSLSRRRDRGSPNTEAFF
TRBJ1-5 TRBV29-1 CSASGQGALGNQPQHF
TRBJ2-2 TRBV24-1 CATSVSVGGKTTNTGELFF
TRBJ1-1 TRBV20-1 CSASGGTVGTEAFF
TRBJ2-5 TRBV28 CASRPRAQETQYF
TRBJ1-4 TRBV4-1 CASSLLAGSNEKLFF
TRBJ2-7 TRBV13 CASSSNGPFYEQYF
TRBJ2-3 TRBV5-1 CASSLGLAGGPPDTQYF
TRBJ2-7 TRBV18 CASSPTDRLDEQYF
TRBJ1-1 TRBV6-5 CASSYAVPGQAIMNTEAFF
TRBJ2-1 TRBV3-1 CASSQDGVLQFF
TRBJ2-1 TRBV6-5 CASSYSGEGGEQFF
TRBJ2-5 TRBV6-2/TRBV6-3 CASSYSSILAGSETQYF
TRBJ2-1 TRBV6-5 CASTQQGGRAYNEQFF
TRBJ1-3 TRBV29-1 CSVTGTGTSGNTIYF
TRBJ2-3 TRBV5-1 CASSTGTSGPSRTDTQYF
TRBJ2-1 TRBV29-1 CSGRRRLTHNEQFF
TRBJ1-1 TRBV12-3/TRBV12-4 CASSSSPRSAFF